This T cell receptor (beta chain) was profiled in a study of T cell responses to AZD1222 COVID-19 vaccine. Germline V gives CDR1 KGHDR, CDR2 SFDVKD. This CDR3 spans 14 amino acids. Trimming took off 3 bases at V and 6 bases at J, with 11 bases between the two ends. Clones were sequenced by immunoSEQ multiplex PCR, and TCRdb holds only the in-frame ones, with some missing. This table holds approximately 97,000 clones, 84% found once. General study results and limits: The peak T cell response came first, and repertoires were sampled only after it. Increased Spike-specific TCR breadth and depth were observed after two AZD1222 doses. The study found vaccine-associated CD4 TCRs spanning spike, dominant at 160-218 and 743-854.

Remarks on this clone: What it binds is not known.

The TCR sequence derives from an adult in good health. V usage is TRBV24-1 and J usage is TRBJ1-5, with D unclear. Sequences were derived from peripheral blood, sampled on day 0 of AZD1222 vaccination. CDR3 sequence reads: CATSDQGLGQPQHF. The CDR3 DNA follows: TGTGCCACCAGTGATCAAGGCCTAGGTCAGCCCCAGCATTTT.